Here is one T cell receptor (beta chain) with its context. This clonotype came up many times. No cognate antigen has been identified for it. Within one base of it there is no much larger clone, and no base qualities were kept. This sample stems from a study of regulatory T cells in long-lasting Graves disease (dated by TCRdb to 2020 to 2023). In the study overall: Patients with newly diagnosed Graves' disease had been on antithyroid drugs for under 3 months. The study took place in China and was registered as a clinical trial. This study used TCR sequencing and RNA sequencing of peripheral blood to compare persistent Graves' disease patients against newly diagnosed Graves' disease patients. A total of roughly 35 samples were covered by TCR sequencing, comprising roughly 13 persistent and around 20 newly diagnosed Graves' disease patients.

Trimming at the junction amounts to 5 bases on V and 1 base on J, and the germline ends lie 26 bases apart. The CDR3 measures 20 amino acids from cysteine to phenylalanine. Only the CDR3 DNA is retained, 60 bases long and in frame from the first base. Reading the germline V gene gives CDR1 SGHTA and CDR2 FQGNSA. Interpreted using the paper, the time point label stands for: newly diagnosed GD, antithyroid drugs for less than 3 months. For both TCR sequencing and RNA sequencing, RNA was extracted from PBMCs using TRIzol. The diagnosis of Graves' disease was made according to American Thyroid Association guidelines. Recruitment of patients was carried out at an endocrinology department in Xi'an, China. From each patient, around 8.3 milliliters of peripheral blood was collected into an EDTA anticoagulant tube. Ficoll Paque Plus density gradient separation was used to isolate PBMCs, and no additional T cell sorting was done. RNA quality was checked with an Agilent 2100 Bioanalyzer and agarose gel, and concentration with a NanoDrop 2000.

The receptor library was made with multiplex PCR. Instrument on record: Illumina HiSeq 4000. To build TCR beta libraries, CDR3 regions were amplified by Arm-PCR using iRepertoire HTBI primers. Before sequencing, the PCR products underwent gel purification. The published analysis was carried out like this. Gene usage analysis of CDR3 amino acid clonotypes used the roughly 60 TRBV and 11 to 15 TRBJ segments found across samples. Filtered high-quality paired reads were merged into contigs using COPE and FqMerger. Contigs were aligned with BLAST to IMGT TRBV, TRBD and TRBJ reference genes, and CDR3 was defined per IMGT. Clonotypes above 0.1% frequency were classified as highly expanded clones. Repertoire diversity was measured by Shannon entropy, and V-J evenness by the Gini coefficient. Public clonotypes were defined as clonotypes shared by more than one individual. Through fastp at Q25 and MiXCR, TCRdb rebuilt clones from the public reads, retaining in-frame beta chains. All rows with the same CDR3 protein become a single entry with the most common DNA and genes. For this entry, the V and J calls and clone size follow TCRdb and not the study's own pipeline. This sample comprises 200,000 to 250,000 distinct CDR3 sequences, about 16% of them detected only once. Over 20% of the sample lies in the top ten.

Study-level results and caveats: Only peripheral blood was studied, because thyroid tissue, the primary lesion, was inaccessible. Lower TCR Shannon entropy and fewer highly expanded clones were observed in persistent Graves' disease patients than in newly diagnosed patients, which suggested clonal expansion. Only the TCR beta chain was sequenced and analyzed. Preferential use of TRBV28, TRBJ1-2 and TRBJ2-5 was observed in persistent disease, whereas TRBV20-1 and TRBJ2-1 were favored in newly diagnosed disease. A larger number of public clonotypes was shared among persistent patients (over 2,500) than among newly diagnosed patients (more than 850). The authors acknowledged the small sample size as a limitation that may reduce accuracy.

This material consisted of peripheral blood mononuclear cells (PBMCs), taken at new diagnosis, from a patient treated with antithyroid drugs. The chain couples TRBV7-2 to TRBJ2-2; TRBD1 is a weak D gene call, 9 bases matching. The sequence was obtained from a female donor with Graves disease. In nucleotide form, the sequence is TGTGCCAGCAGCCCCGGGGGGGCGACAGGGGGATTACTGAACACCGGGGAGCTGTTTTTT. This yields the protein CASSPGGATGGLLNTGELFF.